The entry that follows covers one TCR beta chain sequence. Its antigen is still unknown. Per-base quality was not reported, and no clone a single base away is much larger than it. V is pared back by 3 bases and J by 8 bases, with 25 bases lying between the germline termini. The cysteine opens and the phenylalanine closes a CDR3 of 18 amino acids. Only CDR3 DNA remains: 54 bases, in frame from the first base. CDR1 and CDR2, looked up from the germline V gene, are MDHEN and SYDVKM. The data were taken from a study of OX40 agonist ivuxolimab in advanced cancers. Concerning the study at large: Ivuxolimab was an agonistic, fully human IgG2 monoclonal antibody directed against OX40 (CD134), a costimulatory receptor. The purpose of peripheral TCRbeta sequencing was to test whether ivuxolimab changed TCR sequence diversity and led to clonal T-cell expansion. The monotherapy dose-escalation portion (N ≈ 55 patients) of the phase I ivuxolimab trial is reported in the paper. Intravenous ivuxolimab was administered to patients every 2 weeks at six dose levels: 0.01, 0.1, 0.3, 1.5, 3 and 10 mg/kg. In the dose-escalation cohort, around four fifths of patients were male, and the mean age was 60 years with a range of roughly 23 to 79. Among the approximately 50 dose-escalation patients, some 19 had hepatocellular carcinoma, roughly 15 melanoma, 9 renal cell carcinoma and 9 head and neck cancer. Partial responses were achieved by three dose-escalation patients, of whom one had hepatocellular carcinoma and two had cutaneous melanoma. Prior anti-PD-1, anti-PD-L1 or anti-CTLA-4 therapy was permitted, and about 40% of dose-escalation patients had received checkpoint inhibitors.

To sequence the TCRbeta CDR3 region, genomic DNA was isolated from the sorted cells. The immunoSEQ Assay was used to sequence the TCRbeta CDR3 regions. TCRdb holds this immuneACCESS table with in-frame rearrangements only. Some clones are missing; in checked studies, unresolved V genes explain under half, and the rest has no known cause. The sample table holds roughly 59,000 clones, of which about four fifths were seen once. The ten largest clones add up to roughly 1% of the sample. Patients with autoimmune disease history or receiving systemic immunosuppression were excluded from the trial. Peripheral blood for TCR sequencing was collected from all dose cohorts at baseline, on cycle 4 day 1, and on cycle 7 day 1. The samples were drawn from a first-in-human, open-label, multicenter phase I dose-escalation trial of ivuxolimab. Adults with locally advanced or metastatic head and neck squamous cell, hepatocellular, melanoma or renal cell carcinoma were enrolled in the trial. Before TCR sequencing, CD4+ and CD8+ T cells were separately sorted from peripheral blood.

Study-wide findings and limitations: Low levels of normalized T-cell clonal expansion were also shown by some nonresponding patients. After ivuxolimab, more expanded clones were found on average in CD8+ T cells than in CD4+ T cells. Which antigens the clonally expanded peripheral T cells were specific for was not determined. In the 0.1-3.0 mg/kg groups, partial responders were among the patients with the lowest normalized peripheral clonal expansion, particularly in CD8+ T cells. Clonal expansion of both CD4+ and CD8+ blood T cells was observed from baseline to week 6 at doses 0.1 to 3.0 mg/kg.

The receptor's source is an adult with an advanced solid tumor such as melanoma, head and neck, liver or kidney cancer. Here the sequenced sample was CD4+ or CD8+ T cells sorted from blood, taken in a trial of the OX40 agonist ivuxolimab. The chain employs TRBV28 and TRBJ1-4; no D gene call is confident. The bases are TGTGCCAGCAGTTTTTCGTCCGCCGTTGCGGGTCGGGGAGAAAAACTGTTTTTT. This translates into CASSFSSAVAGRGEKLFF. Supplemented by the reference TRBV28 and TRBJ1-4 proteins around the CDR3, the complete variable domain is DVKVTQSSRYLVKRTGEKVFLECVQDMDHENMFWYRQDPGLGLRLIYFSYDVKMKEKGDIPEGYSVSREKKERFSLILESASTNQTSMYLCASSFSSAVAGRGEKLFFGSGTQLSVL.